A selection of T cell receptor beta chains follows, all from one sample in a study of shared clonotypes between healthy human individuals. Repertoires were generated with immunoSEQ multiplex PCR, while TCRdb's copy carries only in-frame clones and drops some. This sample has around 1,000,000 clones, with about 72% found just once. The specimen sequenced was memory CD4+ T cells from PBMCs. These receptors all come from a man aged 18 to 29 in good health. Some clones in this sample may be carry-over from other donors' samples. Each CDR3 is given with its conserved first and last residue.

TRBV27 CASSLRRRAGEKYEQYF
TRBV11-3 CASTCREGLCEQFF
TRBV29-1 CSVAQGAGGGKLFF
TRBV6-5 CASSAGRNEQFF
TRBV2 CASSDGVFEKLFF
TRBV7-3 CASSIWGNGYTF
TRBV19 CASRDRGRMNTEAFF
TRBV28 CASSLRAGYNEQFF
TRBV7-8 CASSLTGINYGYTF
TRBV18 CASSPSSGVNSPLHF
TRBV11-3 CASSQTRAGELFF
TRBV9 CASSVVPAGGTDTQYF
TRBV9 CASSEGPAGQETQYF
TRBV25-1 CASSGSQGIASGANVLTF
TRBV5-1 CASSSREAYEQYF